This TCR beta chain is from a study of CD8 T cells in ankylosing spondylitis. Broader study findings: Ankylosing spondylitis blood seemed to carry a telltale TCR beta motif made of roughly eight highly homologous variants. Before this, some motif variants had been reported in reactive arthritis synovial fluid and blood.

Quantitative molecular-barcoded 5'-RACE generated the TCR beta libraries. Using its own MiXCR run on the 5' RACE reads, TCRdb lists one record per CDR3 protein. The sample shows tens of thousands of distinct CDR3 sequences, 2% to 3% of them seen only once. In germline, CDR1 is SGDLS, CDR2 YYNGEE. J gave up 3 bases and V 0 bases, and 7 bases lay outside the gene matches. The CDR3 runs to 16 residues. This clonotype was seen many times. Its antigen is not identified. Sequenced sample: blood, either unsorted or a sorted T cell fraction (not recorded which). The chain carries TRBV9 and TRBJ2-3; 7 bases agree with TRBD2. The origin of this receptor is a female donor with ankylosing spondylitis or in good health (not recorded which). For the CDR3, the DNA is TGTGCCAGCAGCGTAGAAGGTGGCGGGGGAACAGATACGCAGTATTTT. It specifies CASSVEGGGGTDTQYF.